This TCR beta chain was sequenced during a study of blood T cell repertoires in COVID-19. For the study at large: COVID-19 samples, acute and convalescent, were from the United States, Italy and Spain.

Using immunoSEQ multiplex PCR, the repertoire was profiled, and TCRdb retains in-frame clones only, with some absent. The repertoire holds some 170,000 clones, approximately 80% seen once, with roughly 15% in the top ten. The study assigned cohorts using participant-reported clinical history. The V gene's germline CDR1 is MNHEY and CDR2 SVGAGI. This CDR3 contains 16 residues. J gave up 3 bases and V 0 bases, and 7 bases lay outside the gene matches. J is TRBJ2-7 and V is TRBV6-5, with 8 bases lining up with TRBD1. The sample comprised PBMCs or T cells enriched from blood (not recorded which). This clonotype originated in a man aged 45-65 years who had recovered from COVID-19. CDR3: CASSYSGDRGRYEQYF. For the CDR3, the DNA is TGTGCCAGCAGTTACTCCGGCGACAGGGGTCGCTACGAGCAGTACTTC.